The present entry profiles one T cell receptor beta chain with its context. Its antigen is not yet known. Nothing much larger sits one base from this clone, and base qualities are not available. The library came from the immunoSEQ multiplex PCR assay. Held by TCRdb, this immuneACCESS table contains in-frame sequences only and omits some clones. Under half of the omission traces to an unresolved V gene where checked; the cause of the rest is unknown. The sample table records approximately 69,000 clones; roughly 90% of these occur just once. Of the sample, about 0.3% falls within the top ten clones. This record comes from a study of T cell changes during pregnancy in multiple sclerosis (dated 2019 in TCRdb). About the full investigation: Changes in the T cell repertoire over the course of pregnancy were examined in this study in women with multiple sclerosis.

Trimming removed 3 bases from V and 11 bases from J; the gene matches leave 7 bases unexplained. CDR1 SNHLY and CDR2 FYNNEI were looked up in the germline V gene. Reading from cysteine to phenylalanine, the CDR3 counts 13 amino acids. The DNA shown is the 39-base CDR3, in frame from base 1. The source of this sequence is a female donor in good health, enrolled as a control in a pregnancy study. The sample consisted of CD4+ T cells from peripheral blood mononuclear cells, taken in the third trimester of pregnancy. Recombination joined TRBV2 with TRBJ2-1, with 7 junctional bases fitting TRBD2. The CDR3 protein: CASSEASLAKQFF. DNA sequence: TGTGCCAGCAGTGAGGCGTCACTAGCGAAGCAGTTCTTC.